The present T cell receptor beta chain was sequenced within a study of shared clonotypes between healthy human individuals. Study-wide context: Plates per donor: three CD4 naive, three CD4 memory, two CD8 naive, one CD8 memory.

Trimming removed 1 base at V and 0 bases at J, with 15 bases between. The CDR3 extends over 18 amino acids. Germline V lookup: CDR1 LGHNA, CDR2 YNFKEQ. Generated by immunoSEQ multiplex PCR, the TCRdb table keeps only in-frame clones and is missing some. The sample holds around 2.5 million clones; roughly 93% are singletons and the top ten take more than 0.35%. A remark on this clone: The same CDR3 can be traced to other DNA sequences in this sample.

The J gene is TRBJ2-2, the V gene TRBV4-2, with D maybe TRBD2 (6 bases). Sequencing was carried out using naive CD4+ T cells from PBMCs. Described subset: CD45RA+ positively selected. This TCR was recovered from a man between 18 and 29 years old in good health. Some clones in this sample may be carry-over from other donors' samples. The CDR3 protein is CASSQGLLGGTNTGELFF. The CDR3 DNA reads TGTGCCAGCAGCCAAGGTCTTTTAGGCGGGACGAACACCGGGGAGCTGTTTTTT.